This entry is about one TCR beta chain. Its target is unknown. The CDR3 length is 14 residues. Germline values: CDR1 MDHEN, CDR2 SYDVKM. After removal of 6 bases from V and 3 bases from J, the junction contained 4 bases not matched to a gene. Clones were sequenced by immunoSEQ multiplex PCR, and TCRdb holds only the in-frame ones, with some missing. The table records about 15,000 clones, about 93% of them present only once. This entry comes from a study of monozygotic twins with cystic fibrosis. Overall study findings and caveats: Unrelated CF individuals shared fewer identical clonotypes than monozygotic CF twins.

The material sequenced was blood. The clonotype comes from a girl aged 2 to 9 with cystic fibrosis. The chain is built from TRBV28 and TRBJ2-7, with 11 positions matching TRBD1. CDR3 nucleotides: TGTGCCAGCAGACACGGGACAGGGGGCTACGAGCAGTACTTC. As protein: CASRHGTGGYEQYF.